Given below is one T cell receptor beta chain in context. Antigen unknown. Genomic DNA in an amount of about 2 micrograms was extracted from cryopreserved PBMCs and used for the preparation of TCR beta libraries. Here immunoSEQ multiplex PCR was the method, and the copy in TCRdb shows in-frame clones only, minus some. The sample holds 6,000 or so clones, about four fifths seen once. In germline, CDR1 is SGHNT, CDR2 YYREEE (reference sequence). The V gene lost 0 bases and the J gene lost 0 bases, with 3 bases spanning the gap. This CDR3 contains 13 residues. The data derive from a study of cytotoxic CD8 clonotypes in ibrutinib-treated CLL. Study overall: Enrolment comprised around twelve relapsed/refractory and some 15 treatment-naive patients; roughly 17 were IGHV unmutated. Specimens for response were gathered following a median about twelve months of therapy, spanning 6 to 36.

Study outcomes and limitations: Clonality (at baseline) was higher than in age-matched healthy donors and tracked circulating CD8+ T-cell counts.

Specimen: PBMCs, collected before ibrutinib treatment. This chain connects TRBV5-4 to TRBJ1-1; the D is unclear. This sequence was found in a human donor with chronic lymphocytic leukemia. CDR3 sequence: CASSLEVNTEAFF. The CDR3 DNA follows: TGTGCCAGCAGCTTGGAGGTGAACACTGAAGCTTTCTTT.